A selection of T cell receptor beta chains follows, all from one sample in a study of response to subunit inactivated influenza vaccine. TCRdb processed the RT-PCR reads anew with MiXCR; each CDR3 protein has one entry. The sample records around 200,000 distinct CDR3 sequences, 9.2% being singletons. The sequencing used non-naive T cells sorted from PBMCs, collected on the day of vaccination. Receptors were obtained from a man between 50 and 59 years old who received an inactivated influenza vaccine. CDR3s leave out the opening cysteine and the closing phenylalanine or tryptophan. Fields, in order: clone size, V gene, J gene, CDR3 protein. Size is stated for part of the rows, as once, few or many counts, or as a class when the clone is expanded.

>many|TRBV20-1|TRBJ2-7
SARDFGLAGGPSYEQY
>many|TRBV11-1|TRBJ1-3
ASSSTPIGSEAARTIY
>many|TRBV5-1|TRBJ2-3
ASSADRRFTDTQY
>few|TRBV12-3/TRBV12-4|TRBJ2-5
ASSGLAGDGETQY
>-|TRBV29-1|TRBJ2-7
SVEGSHSYEQY
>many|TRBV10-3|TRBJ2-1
AISGRTSGLNEQF
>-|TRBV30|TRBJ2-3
AWSVRAAGGTQY
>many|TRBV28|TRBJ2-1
ASSSPVVAGGQRDNEQF
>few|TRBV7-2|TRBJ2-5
ASSLDRRETQY
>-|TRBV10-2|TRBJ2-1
ASSEWADPNEQF
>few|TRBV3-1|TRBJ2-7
ASSRIGGYEQY
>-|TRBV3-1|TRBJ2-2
ASSQADPWTPNTGDLF
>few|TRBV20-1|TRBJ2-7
SASRQDYEQY
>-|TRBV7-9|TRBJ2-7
ASSSVRDRSYEQY
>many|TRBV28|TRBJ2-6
ASGRVGGSGANVLT
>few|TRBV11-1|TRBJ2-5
ASRRIGSRREYGETQY
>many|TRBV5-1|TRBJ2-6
ASSPESGIRGSGANVLT
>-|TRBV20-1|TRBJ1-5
SARPLDGEWQPQH
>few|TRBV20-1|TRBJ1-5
SAATGSDQPQH
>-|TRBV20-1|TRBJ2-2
CARDPGTANTGELF
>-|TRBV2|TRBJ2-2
ASSWTGNGELF
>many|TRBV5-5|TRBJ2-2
ASSSTGGALTGELF
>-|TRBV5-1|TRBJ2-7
ASSISGDTYEQY
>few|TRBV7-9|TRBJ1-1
ASSLGVGFNTEAF
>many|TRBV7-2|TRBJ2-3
ASSPLFGTSPQDTQY
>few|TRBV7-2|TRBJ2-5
ASSLEPWRETQY
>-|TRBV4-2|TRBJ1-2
ASSHVGQGAVIGYT
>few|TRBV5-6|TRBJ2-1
ASSLVTTPEDEQF
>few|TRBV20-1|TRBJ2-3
SANRGPDTQY
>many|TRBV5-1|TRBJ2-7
ASASAPSYEQY
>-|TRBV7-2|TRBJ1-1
ASSERYGGGAEAF
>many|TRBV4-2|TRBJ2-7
ASSHSVSYEQY
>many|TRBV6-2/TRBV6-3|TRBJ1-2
ASSYSTIHGYT
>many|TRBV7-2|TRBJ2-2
ASSPRDYHTGELF
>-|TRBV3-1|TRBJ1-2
ASSHGVGGYT
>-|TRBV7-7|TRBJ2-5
ASSPDRLQDTQY
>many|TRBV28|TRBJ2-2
ASRGQRDTGELF
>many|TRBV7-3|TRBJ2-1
ASSQGLAAYNEQF
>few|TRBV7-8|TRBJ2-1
ASSLRGGGAFNEQF
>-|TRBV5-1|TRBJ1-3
ASSLAGC
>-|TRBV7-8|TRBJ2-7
ASSLVEGEQY
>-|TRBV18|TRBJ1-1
ASSARTESTEAF
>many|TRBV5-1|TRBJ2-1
ASSSGQIDNEQF